This TCR beta chain was profiled in a study of CD8+ T cells in alopecia areata. Study findings and constraints: A great number of expanded lesional clones endured in scalp and blood during tofacitinib.

Worth noting for this clone: What it recognizes is unknown.

The treatment: oral pan-JAK inhibitor, 5-10 mg twice daily. Extraction of RNA preceded its reverse transcription into cDNA, which served as the sequencing template. Generated by immunoSEQ multiplex PCR, the TCRdb table keeps only in-frame clones and is missing some. The sample lists 90,000 to 150,000 clones, around 56% occurring once. The CDR3 is 13 residues long. Germline V gene sequence: CDR1 SQVTM, CDR2 ANQGSEA. V gave up 6 bases and J gave up 3 bases, with 14 bases separating them. The TCR was taken from a human donor with alopecia areata. Sequences were derived from CD4+ T cells sorted from blood, sampled at week 4, from a patient treated with tofacitinib. This chain links TRBV29-1 with TRBJ1-2; unclear D gene. CDR3 residues: CSVGGLLDYGYTF. CDR3 bases: TGCAGCGTCGGAGGCCTTCTGGACTATGGCTACACCTTC.